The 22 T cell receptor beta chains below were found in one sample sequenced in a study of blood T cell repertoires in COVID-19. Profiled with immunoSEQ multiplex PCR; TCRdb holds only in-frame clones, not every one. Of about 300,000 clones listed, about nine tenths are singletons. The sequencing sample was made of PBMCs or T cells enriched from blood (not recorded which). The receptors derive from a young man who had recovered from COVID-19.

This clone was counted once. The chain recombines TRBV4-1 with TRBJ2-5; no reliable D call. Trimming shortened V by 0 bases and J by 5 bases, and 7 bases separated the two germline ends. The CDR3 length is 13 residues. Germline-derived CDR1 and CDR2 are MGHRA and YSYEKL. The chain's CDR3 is CASSQDFSETQYF. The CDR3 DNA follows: TGCGCCAGCAGCCAAGATTTTTCGGAGACCCAGTACTTC.

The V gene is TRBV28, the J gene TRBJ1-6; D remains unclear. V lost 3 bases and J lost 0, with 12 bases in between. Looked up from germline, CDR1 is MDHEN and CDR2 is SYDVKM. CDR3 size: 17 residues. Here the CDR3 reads CASSFLRPGSYNSPLHF. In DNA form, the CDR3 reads TGTGCCAGCAGTTTTTTAAGGCCGGGCTCCTATAATTCACCCCTCCACTTT.

CDR3 nucleotide sequence: TGTGCCAGCAGCCGACTGGACATAGAGGGCAATCAGCCCCAGCATTTT. It codes for CASSRLDIEGNQPQHF. The V call is TRBV7-6, the J call TRBJ1-5, with D perhaps TRBD1 (5 bases). This CDR3 has 16 residues. The germline gives CDR1 SGHVS, CDR2 FNYEAQ. V dropped 5 bases and J dropped 2 bases, with 16 bases sitting between them.

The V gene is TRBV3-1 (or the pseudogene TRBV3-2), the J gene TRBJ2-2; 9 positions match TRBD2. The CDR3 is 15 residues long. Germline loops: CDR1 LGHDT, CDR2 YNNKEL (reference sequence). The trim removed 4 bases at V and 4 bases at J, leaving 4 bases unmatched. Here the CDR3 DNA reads TGTGCCAGCAGCCTTCGGACTAGCGTCACCGGGGAGCTGTTTTTT. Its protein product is CASSLRTSVTGELFF.

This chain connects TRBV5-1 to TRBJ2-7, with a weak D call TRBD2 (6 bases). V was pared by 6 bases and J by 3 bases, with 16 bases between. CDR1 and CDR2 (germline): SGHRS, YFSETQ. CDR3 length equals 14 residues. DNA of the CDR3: TGCGCCAGCACAACCGGGACTTGGAACTACGAGCAGTACTTC. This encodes CASTTGTWNYEQYF. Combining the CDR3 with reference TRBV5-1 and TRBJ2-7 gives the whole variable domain KAGVTQTPRYLIKTRGQQVTLSCSPISGHRSVSWYQQTPGQGLQFLFEYFSETQRNKGNFPGRFSGRQFSNSRSEMNVSTLELGDSALYLCASTTGTWNYEQYFGPGTRLTVT.

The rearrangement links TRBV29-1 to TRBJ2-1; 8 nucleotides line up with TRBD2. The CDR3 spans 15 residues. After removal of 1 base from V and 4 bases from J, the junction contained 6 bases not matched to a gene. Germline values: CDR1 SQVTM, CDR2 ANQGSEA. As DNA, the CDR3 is TGCAGCGTTGAAGTATTAGCGGGGAAGTACAATGAGCAGTTCTTC. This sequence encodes CSVEVLAGKYNEQFF.

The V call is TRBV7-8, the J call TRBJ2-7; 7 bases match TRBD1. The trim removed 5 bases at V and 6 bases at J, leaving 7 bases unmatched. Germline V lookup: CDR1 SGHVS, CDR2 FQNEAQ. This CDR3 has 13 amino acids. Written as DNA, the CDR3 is TGTGCCAGCAGCCCCACACGACAGGGCGAGCAGTACTTC. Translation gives CASSPTRQGEQYF. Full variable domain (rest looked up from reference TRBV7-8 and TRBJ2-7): GAGVSQSPRYKVAKRGQDVALRCDPISGHVSLFWYQQALGQGPEFLTYFQNEAQLDKSGLPSDRFFAERPEGSVSTLKIQRTQQEDSAVYLCASSPTRQGEQYFGPGTRLTVT.

Here the CDR3 DNA reads TGCGCCAGCAGCCAGACAAGCGGGGGGGCCACTTTTTCCACCGGGGAGCTGTTTTTT. Its translation: CASSQTSGGATFSTGELFF. The chain employs TRBV5-1 and TRBJ2-2; 10 nucleotides align to TRBD2. Germline loops: CDR1 SGHRS, CDR2 YFSETQ. V lost 4 bases to trimming and J lost 4 bases; unmatched junction nucleotides: 16. The CDR3 has 19 amino acids.

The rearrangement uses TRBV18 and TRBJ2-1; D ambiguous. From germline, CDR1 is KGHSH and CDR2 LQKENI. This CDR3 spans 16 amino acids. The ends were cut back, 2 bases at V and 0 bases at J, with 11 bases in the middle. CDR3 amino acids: CASSPALEISYNEQFF. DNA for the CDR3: TGTGCCAGCTCACCAGCTCTAGAAATCTCCTACAATGAGCAGTTCTTC. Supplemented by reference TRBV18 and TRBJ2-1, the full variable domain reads NAGVMQNPRHLVRRRGQEARLRCSPMKGHSHVYWYRQLPEEGLKFMVYLQKENIIDESGMPKERFSAEFPKEGPSILRIQQVVRGDSAAYFCASSPALEISYNEQFFGPGTRLTVL.

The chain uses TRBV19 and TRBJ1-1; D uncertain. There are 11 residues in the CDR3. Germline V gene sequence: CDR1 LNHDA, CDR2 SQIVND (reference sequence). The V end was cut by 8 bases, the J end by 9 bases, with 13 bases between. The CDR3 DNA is TGTGCCAGTTGGACTATAGGGAAAGCTTTCTTT. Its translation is CASWTIGKAFF.

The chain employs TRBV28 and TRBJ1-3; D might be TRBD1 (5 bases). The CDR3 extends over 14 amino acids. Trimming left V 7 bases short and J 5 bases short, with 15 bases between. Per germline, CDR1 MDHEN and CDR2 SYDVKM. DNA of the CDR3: TGTGCCAGCACCAACGGAGGGGAAAGAAACACCATATATTTT. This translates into CASTNGGERNTIYF.

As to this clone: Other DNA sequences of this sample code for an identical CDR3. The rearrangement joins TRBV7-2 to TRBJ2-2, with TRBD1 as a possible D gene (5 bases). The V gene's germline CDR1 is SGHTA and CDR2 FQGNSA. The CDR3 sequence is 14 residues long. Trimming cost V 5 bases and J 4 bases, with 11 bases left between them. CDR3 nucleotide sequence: TGTGCCAGCAGCCCCTGGGGCGGCACCGGGGAGCTGTTTTTT. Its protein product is CASSPWGGTGELFF. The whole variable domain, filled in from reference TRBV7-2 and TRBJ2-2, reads GAGVSQSPSNKVTEKGKDVELRCDPISGHTALYWYRQSLGQGLEFLIYFQGNSAPDKSGLPSDRFSAERTGGSVSTLTIQRTQQEDSAVYLCASSPWGGTGELFFGEGSRLTVL.

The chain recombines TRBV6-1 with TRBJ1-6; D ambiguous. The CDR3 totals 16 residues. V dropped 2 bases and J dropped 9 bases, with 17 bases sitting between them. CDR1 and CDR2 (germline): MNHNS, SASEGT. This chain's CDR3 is CASSENQADMGSPLHF. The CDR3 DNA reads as TGTGCCAGCAGTGAAAACCAGGCCGATATGGGTTCACCCCTCCACTTT.

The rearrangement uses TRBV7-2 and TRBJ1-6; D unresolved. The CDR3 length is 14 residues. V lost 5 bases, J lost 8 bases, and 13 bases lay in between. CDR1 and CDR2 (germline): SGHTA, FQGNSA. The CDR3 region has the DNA TGTGCCAGCAGCCGCCCAACCGCAGATTCACCCCTCCACTTT. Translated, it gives CASSRPTADSPLHF.

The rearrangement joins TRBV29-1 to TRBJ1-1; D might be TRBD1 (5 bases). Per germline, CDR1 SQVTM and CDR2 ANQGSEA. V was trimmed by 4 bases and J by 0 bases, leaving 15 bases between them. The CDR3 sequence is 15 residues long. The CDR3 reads CSVAGAGGLNTEAFF. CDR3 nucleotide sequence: TGCAGCGTTGCCGGGGCTGGGGGGTTGAACACTGAAGCTTTCTTT.

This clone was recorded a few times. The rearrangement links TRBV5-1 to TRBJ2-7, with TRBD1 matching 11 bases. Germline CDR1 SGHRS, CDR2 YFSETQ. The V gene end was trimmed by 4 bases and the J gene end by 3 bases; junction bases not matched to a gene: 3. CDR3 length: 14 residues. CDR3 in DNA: TGCGCCAGCAGCGGACAGGGGGCCCACTACGAGCAGTACTTC. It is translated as CASSGQGAHYEQYF.

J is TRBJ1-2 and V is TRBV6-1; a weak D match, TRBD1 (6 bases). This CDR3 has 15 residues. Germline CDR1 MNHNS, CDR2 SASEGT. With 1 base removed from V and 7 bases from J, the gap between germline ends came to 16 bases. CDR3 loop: CASSEVRLGGAGYTF. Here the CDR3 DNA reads TGTGCCAGCAGTGAAGTCCGGTTGGGGGGGGCTGGCTACACCTTC.

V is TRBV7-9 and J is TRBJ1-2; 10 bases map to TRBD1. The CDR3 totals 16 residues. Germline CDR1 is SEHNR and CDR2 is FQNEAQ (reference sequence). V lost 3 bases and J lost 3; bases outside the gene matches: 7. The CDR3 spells CASSLGSTGGHYGYTF. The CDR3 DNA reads TGTGCCAGCAGCTTGGGGTCGACAGGGGGCCACTATGGCTACACCTTC.

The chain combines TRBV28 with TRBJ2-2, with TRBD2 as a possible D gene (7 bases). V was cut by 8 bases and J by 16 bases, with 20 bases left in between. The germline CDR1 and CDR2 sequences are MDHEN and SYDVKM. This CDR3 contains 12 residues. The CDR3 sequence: CASGGNGGLPFF. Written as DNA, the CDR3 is TGTGCCAGCGGAGGGAACGGGGGGCTACCGTTTTTT.

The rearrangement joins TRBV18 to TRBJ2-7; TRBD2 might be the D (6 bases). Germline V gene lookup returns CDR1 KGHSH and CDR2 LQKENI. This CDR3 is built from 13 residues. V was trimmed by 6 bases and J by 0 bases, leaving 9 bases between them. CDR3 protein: CASSPGLSYEQYF. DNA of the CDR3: TGTGCCAGCTCGCCGGGACTCTCCTACGAGCAGTACTTC.

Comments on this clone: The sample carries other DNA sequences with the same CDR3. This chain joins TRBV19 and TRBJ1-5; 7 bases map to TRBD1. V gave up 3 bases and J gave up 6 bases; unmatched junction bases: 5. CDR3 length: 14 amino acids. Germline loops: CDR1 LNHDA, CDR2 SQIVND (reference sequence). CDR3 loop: CASSIRQGGQPQHF. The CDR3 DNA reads TGTGCCAGTAGTATTAGACAGGGCGGTCAGCCCCAGCATTTT.

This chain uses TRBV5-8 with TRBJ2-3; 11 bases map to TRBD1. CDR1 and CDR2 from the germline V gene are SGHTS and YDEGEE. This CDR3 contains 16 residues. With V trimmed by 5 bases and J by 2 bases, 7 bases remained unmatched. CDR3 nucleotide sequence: TGTGCCAGCAGACTAGGGACAGGGGGAAACACAGATACGCAGTATTTT. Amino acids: CASRLGTGGNTDTQYF.